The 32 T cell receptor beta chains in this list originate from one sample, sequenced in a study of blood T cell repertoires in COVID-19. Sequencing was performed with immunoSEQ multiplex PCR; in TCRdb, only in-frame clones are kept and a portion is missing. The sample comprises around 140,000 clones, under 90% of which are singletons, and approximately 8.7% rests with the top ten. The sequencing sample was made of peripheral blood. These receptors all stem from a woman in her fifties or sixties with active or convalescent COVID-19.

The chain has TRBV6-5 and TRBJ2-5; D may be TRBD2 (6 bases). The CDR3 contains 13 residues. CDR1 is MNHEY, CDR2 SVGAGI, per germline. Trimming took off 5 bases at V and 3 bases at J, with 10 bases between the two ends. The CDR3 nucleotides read TGTGCCAGCAGTCAATTAGCGGAAGAGACCCAGTACTTC. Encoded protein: CASSQLAEETQYF.

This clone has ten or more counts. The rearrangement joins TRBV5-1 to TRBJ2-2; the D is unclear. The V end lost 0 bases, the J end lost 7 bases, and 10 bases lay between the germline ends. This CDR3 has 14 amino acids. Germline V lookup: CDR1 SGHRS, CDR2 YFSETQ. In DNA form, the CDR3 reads TGCGCCAGCAGCTTGGATTTGGAGAACGGGGAGCTGTTTTTT. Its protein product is CASSLDLENGELFF.

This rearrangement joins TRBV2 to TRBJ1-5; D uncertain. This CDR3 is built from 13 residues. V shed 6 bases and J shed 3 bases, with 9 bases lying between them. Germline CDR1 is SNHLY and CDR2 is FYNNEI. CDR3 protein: CASRLALNQPQHF. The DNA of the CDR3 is TGTGCCAGCAGATTGGCCCTCAATCAGCCCCAGCATTTT.

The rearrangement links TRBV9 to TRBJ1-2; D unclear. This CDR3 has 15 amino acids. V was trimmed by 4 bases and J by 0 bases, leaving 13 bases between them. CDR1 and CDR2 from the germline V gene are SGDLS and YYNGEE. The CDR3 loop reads CASSPRRVANYGYTF. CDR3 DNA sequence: TGTGCCAGCAGCCCGCGGCGTGTAGCTAACTATGGCTACACCTTC.

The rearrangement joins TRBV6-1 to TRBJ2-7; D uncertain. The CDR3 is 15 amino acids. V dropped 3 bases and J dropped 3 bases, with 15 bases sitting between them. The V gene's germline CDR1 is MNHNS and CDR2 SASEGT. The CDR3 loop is CASSDPFSVGYEQYF. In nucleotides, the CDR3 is TGTGCCAGCAGTGATCCCTTCAGCGTTGGCTACGAGCAGTACTTC.

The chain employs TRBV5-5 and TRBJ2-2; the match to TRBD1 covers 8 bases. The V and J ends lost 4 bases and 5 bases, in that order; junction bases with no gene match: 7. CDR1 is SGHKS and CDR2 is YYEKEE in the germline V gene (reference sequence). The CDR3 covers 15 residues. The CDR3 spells CASSVDRVGTGELFF. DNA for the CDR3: TGTGCCAGCAGCGTGGACAGGGTTGGGACCGGGGAGCTGTTTTTT.

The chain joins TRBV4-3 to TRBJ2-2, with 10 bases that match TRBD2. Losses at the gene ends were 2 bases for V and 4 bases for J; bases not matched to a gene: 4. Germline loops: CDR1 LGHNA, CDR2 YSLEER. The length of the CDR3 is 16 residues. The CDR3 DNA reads TGCGCCAGCAGCCAAAAGGTAGCGGGAGGCACCGGGGAGCTGTTTTTT. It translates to CASSQKVAGGTGELFF.

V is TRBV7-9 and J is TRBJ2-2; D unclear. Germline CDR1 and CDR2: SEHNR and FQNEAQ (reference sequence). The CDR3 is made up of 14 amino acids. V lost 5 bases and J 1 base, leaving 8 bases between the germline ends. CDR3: CASSATRNTGELFF. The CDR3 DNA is TGTGCCAGCAGCGCCACCAGGAACACCGGGGAGCTGTTTTTT.

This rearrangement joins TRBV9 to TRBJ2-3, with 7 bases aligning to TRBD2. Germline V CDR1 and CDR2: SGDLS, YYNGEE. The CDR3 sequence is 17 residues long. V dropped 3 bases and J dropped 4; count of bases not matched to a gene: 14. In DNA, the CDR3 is TGTGCCAGCAGCGCCCACCTTCGCGGGAGTGGGCCAGATACGCAGTATTTT. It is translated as CASSAHLRGSGPDTQYF.

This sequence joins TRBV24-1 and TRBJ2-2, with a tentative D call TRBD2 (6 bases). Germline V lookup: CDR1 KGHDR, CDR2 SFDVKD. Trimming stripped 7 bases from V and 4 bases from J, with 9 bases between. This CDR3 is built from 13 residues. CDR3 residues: CATRTSGTGELFF. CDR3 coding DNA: TGTGCCACCAGGACTAGTGGCACCGGGGAGCTGTTTTTT.

The CDR3 loop reads CASSSQANTEAFF. The CDR3 nucleotides read TGTGCCAGTAGTTCGCAGGCGAACACTGAAGCTTTCTTT. The V and J genes are TRBV19 and TRBJ1-1; D is uncertain. The CDR3 is 13 amino acids. Germline V CDR1 and CDR2: LNHDA, SQIVND (reference sequence). The V end lost 5 bases, the J end lost 1 base, and 8 bases lay between the germline ends. The full variable domain, its missing parts supplied by reference TRBV19 and TRBJ1-1, is DGGITQSPKYLFRKEGQNVTLSCEQNLNHDAMYWYRQDPGQGLRLIYYSQIVNDFQKGDIAEGYSVSREKKESFPLTVTSAQKNPTAFYLCASSSQANTEAFFGQGTRLTVV.

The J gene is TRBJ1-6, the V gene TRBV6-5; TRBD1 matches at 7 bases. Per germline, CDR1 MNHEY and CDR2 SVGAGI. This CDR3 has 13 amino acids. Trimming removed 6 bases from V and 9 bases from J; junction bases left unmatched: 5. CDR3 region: CASRRQGGSPLHF. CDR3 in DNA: TGTGCCAGCAGACGACAGGGTGGTTCACCCCTCCACTTT.

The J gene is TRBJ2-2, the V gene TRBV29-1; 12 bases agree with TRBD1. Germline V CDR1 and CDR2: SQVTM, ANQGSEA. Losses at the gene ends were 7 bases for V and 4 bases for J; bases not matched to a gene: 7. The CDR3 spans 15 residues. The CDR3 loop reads CSGSGTGGITGELFF. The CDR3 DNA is TGCAGCGGCTCCGGGACAGGGGGCATCACCGGGGAGCTGTTTTTT.

The CDR3 protein is CASGTHANTGELFF. CDR3 in DNA: TGTGCCAGCGGGACACACGCGAACACCGGGGAGCTGTTTTTT. This chain uses TRBV27 with TRBJ2-2, with D perhaps matching TRBD1 (6 bases). Germline V lookup: CDR1 MNHEY, CDR2 SMNVEV (reference sequence). V was clipped by 8 bases and J by 0 bases, with 10 bases between them. The CDR3 has 14 amino acids.

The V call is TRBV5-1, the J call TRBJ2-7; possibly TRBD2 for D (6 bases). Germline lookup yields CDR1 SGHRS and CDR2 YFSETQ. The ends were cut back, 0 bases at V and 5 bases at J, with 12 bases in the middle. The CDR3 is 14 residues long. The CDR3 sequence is CASSLGRERDEQYF. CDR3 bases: TGCGCCAGCAGCTTGGGCCGGGAGAGGGACGAGCAGTACTTC.

The CDR3 nucleotides are TGCGCCAGCGGATGGACAGTTAACACTGAAGCTTTCTTT. It codes for CASGWTVNTEAFF. The V gene is TRBV5-1, the J gene TRBJ1-1, with D maybe TRBD1 (6 bases). The ends were cut back, 7 bases at V and 2 bases at J, with 12 bases in the middle. Germline CDR1 and CDR2: SGHRS and YFSETQ. The CDR3 runs to 13 residues.

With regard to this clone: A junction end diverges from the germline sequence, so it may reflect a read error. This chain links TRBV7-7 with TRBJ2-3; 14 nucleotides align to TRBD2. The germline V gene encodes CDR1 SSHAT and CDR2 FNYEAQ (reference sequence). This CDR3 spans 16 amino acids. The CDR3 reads CASSRGLAGGSDTQYF. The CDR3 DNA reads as TGTGCTAGCAGCCGCGGACTAGCGGGAGGATCAGATACGCAGTATTTT.

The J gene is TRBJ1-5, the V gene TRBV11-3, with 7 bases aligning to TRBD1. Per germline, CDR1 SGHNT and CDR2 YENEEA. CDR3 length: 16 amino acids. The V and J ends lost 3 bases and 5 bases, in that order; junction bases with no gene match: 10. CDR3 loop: CASSFPVAGGYQPQHF. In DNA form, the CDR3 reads TGTGCCAGCAGCTTCCCCGTTGCAGGGGGGTATCAGCCCCAGCATTTT.

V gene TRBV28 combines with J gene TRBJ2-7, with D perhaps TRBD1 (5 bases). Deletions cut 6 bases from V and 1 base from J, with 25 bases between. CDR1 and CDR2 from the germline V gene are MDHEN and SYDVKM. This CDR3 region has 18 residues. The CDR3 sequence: CASRPTTWGRAQSYEQYF. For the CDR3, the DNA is TGTGCCAGCAGACCTACGACATGGGGCAGGGCTCAGTCCTACGAGCAGTACTTC.

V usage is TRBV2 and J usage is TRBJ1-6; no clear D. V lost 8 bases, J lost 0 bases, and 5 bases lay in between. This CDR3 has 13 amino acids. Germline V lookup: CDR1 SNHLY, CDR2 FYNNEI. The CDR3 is CASEISYNSPLHF. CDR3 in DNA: TGTGCCAGCGAGATCTCCTATAATTCACCCCTCCACTTT.

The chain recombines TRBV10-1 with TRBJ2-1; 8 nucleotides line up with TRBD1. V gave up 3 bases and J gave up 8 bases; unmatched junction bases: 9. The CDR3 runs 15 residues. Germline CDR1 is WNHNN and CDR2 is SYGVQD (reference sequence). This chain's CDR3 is CASSERSQGADEQFF. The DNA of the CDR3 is TGCGCCAGCAGTGAACGGTCTCAGGGGGCGGATGAGCAGTTCTTC.

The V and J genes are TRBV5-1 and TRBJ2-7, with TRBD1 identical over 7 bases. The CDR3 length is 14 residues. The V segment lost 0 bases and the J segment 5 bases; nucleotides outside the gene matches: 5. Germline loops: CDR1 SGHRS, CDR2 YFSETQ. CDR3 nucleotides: TGCGCCAGCAGCTTGGGGACAGGTGAACACGAGCAGTACGTC. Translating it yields CASSLGTGEHEQYV.

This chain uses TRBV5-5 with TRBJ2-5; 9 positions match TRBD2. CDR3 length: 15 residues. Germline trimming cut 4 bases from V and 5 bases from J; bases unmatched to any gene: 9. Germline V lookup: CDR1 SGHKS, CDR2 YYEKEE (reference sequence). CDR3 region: CASSPGGGAGETQYF. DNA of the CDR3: TGTGCCAGCAGCCCCGGCGGGGGGGCCGGGGAGACCCAGTACTTC.

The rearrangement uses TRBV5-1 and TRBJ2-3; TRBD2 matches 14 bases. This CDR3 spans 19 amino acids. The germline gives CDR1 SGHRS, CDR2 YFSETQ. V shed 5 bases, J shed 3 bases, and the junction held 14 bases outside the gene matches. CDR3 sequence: CASSFLGTSGGRRTDTQYF. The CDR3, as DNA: TGCGCCAGCAGTTTCCTGGGGACTAGCGGGGGCAGGAGAACAGATACGCAGTATTTT. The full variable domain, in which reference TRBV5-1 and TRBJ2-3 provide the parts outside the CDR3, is KAGVTQTPRYLIKTRGQQVTLSCSPISGHRSVSWYQQTPGQGLQFLFEYFSETQRNKGNFPGRFSGRQFSNSRSEMNVSTLELGDSALYLCASSFLGTSGGRRTDTQYFGPGTRLTVL.

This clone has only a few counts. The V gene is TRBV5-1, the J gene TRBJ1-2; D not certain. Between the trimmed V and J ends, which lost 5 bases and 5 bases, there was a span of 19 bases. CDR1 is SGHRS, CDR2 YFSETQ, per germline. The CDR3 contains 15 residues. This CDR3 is CASSSGNTASYGYTF. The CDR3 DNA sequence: TGCGCCAGCAGTTCGGGTAACACCGCCAGTTATGGCTACACCTTC.

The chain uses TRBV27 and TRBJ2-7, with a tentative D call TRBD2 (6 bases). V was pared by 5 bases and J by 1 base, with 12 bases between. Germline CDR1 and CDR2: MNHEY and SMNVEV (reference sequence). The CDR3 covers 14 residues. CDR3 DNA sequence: TGTGCCAGCAGTCGGGACTGGGGATCCTACGAGCAGTACTTC. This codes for CASSRDWGSYEQYF.

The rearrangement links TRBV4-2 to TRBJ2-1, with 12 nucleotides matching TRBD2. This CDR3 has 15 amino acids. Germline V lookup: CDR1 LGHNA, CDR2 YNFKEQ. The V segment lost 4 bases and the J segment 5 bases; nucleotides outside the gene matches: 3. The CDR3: CASSPRLAGDNEQFF. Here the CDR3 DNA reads TGTGCCAGCAGCCCACGACTAGCGGGGGACAATGAGCAGTTCTTC.

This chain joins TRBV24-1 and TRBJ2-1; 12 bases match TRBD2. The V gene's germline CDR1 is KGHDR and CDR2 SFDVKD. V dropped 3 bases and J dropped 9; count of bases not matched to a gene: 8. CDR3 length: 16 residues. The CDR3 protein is CATSDTLAGGGGEQFF. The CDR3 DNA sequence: TGTGCCACCAGTGATACACTAGCGGGGGGCGGGGGTGAGCAGTTCTTC.

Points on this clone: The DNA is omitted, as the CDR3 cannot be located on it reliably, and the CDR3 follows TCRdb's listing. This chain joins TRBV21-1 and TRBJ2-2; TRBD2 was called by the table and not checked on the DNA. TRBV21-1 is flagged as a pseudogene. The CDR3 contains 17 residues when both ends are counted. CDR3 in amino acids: CASSRRSLPGSPGSCFF.

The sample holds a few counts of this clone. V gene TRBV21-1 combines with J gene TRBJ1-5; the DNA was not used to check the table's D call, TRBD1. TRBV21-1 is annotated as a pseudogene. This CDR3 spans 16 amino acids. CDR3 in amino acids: CASSKPDRTALAPQHF. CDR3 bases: TGTGCCAGCAGCAAACCGGACAGGACCGCTTTGGCGCCCCAGCATTTT.

This CDR3 is CASSHQGNYNSPLHF. In DNA, the CDR3 is TGTGCCAGCAGCCACCAGGGCAACTATAATTCACCCCTCCACTTT. The chain has TRBV3-1 (or the pseudogene TRBV3-2) and TRBJ1-6, with D perhaps matching TRBD1 (5 bases). Trimming stripped 3 bases from V and 3 bases from J, with 9 bases between. CDR1 and CDR2 from the germline V gene are LGHDT and YNNKEL (reference sequence). The length of the CDR3 is 15 residues.

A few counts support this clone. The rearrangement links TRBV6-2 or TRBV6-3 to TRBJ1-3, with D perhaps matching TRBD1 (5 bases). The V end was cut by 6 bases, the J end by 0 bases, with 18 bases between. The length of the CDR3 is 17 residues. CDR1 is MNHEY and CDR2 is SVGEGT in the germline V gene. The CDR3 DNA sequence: TGTGCCAGCAGCCGTAGCGGGACGCCATTCTCTGGAAACACCATATATTTT. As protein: CASSRSGTPFSGNTIYF.